Listed here are 8 T cell receptor beta chains from one sample, sequenced in a study of control samples from healthy donors and cancer patients (dated by TCRdb to about 2020). The method was the immunoSEQ multiplex PCR assay. As stored in TCRdb, this immuneACCESS dataset retains in-frame rearrangements with V and J assigned. A fraction of the clones does not appear; measured against another copy, unresolved V genes explain less than half of the discrepancy, and the remainder lacks a known reason. The sample table lists some 120,000 clones, 93% of them with a count of one. The ten largest clones represent less than 3.5% of the sample. Sequenced input: blood. Every receptor here comes from a man younger than 45 in good health.

The chain joins TRBV11-2 to TRBJ1-2; D perhaps matches TRBD1 (5 bases). CDR1 SGHAT and CDR2 FQNNGV come from the germline V gene. V lost 5 bases and J lost 8, with 12 bases in between. The CDR3 is 12 amino acids. The CDR3 is CASSPPGRGYTF. CDR3 nucleotides: TGTGCCAGCAGCCCCCCAGGGAGGGGCTACACCTTC.

The chain combines TRBV5-6 with TRBJ1-5; no clear D gene. Germline lookup yields CDR1 SGHDT and CDR2 YYEEEE. V lost 1 base, J lost 6 bases, and 14 bases lay in between. The CDR3 is made up of 15 amino acids. For the CDR3, the DNA is TGTGCCAGCAGCTTGAGTCGGGGTTGGGGTCAGCCCCAGCATTTT. Its translation: CASSLSRGWGQPQHF.

J is TRBJ1-1 and V is TRBV14, with a weak D call TRBD1 (6 bases). Per germline, CDR1 SGHDN and CDR2 FVKESK. V was cut by 1 base and J by 3 bases, with 24 bases left in between. This CDR3 contains 19 residues. CDR3: CASSQGRSFSGGQHTEAFF. The CDR3, as DNA: TGTGCCAGCAGCCAAGGAAGATCCTTCTCGGGGGGGCAGCACACTGAAGCTTTCTTT.

The rearrangement uses TRBV6-5 and TRBJ2-1; TRBD2 matches at 9 bases. With V trimmed by 0 bases and J by 8 bases, 8 bases remained unmatched. The germline CDR1 and CDR2 sequences are MNHEY and SVGAGI. This CDR3 contains 16 residues. CDR3 nucleotide sequence: TGTGCCAGCAGTTACTCCAGGCTAGCGGGGACCCATGAGCAGTTCTTC. It encodes CASSYSRLAGTHEQFF.

The CDR3: CASSLGGNGYTF. CDR3 nucleotide sequence: TGTGCCAGCAGTTTGGGTGGTAATGGCTACACCTTC. The V call is TRBV27, the J call TRBJ1-2; D is unresolved. This CDR3 contains 12 residues. Germline V gene sequence: CDR1 MNHEY, CDR2 SMNVEV (reference sequence). V was clipped by 3 bases and J by 6 bases, with 8 bases between them.

The chain recombines TRBV5-1 with TRBJ1-6; perhaps TRBD1 as D (5 bases). The CDR3 loop spans 15 amino acids. Deletions cut 4 bases from V and 5 bases from J, with 13 bases between. Germline lookup yields CDR1 SGHRS and CDR2 YFSETQ. The CDR3 sequence: CASSVGGTNNSPLHF. In DNA, the CDR3 is TGCGCCAGCAGCGTAGGAGGGACTAATAATTCACCCCTCCACTTT. The entire variable domain, with the rest obtained from reference TRBV5-1 and TRBJ1-6, is as follows: KAGVTQTPRYLIKTRGQQVTLSCSPISGHRSVSWYQQTPGQGLQFLFEYFSETQRNKGNFPGRFSGRQFSNSRSEMNVSTLELGDSALYLCASSVGGTNNSPLHFGNGTRLTVT.

V is TRBV5-1 and J is TRBJ2-1; no clear D. The CDR3 runs 13 residues. Trimming took off 4 bases at V and 5 bases at J, with 10 bases between the two ends. The V gene's germline CDR1 is SGHRS and CDR2 YFSETQ. The CDR3 nucleotides are TGCGCCAGCAGCCCGGGTCTGCACAATGAGCAGTTCTTC. Its translation is CASSPGLHNEQFF.

The chain is built from TRBV19 and TRBJ1-3; 12 bases align to TRBD1. The V gene's germline CDR1 is LNHDA and CDR2 SQIVND (reference sequence). This CDR3 spans 19 amino acids. The J segment lost 2 bases and the V segment lost 11 bases, leaving 19 bases of the junction unmatched. CDR3 bases: TGTGCCGGCCAGAGGTCCGGGACAGGGGGCCCGGGGCCTGGAAACACCATATATTTT. It encodes CAGQRSGTGGPGPGNTIYF.